This T cell receptor (beta chain) derives from a study of blood T cells in healthy people across ages. The V and J ends lost 5 bases and 1 base respectively, with 13 bases between them. CDR1 is MDHEN, CDR2 SYDVKM, per germline. CDR3 length: 15 residues. Isolation of PBMCs gave at least 6 million cells per sample. PCR was performed a second time for 7 to 11 cycles using a sample-barcoded 5' primer and a J-beta primer mix. Each CDR3 protein gets one entry after TCRdb re-called the 5' RACE reads with MiXCR. The sample records 710,000 or so distinct CDR3 sequences, 22% being singletons. Source material: blood. V and J are TRBV28 and TRBJ2-3, with D unresolved. The TCR was taken from a man aged 65-85 years in good health. The DNA for the CDR3 is TGTGCCAGCAGTATCCCCGGCTCCCGCACAGATACGCAGTATTTT. Its translation: CASSIPGSRTDTQYF.